This T cell receptor (beta chain) was observed in a study of T-cell reconstitution after alpha-beta-depleted transplantation in children. Study-wide findings and caveats: Newly produced T cells mostly accounted for T-cell counts and diversity one year post-transplant.

It was with unique molecular identifiers that the TCRbeta library was prepared. TCRdb re-analysed the PCR reads in MiXCR, keeping a single row per CDR3 protein. The data hold 450,000 to 700,000 distinct CDR3 sequences, with roughly 27% observed a single time. V trimming: 3 bases; J trimming: 2 bases; junction bases outside the gene matches: 2. Germline assignment: CDR1 DFQATT and CDR2 SNEGSKA (reference sequence). The CDR3 runs to 14 residues. This clonotype has a handful of counts. What it binds is not known. The sequence was obtained from a boy in the first two years of life with Wiskott-Aldrich syndrome, due to receive a stem cell transplant. The genes are TRBV20-1 and TRBJ2-3; TRBD2 aligns across 10 bases. The source was PBMCs, collected before TCRalphabeta/CD19-depleted stem cell transplant. This CDR3 reads CSASTSGDTDTQYF. The CDR3 DNA reads TGCAGTGCTAGTACTAGCGGGGACACAGATACGCAGTATTTT.